This T cell receptor (beta chain) comes out of a study of blood T cell repertoires in COVID-19. The wider study: The analysed material was cDNA or gDNA that came from T cells, B-cell-depleted T cells, or PBMCs.

Seattle participants joined during active infection and were tracked over time. The CDR3 totals 16 residues. Trimming shortened V by 5 bases and J by 7 bases, and 20 bases separated the two germline ends. The germline V gene encodes CDR1 MGHRA and CDR2 YSYEKL. Per the original methods: Estimated nucleated cell counts came from reference gene primer amplification. The assay was immunoSEQ multiplex PCR, and TCRdb's table has in-frame clones only and misses some. Clone size and V and J calls were adopted from that table, with D and trimming inferred from the DNA. The table includes some 90,000 clones, roughly 90% detected once.

This sequence joins TRBV4-1 and TRBJ2-2; perhaps TRBD1 as D (5 bases). This receptor was taken from a man in his fifties or sixties with COVID-19, enrolled during active disease. Sequenced sample: peripheral blood. The CDR3 DNA follows: TGCGCCAGCAGCTCCCAAGTGGGCCGAACAGGCGGGGAGCTGTTTTTT. Protein sequence: CASSSQVGRTGGELFF.